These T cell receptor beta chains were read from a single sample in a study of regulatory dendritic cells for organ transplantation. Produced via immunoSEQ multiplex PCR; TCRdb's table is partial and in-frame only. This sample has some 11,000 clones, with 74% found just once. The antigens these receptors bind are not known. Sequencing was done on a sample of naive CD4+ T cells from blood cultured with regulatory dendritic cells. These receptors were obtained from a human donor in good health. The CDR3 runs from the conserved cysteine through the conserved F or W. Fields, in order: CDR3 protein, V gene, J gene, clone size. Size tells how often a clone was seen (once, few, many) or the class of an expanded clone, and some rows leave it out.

CDR3aa: CASTPIGDSYEQYF; v_gene: TRBV6-1; j_gene: TRBJ2-7; abundance: .
CDR3aa: CASSPGLGSGEQYF; v_gene: TRBV7-2; j_gene: TRBJ2-7; abundance: .
CDR3aa: CASSLQTVSGYTF; v_gene: TRBV7-9; j_gene: TRBJ1-2; abundance: .
CDR3aa: CASSPGGGAYEQYF; v_gene: TRBV18; j_gene: TRBJ2-7; abundance: few
CDR3aa: CASSHRGTYNEQFF; v_gene: TRBV7-9; j_gene: TRBJ2-1; abundance: once
CDR3aa: CASSEQGPLTDTQYF; v_gene: TRBV2; j_gene: TRBJ2-3; abundance: .
CDR3aa: CASSPPGSYEQYF; v_gene: TRBV18; j_gene: TRBJ2-7; abundance: .
CDR3aa: CASSLEGVETQYF; v_gene: TRBV5-1; j_gene: TRBJ2-5; abundance: .
CDR3aa: CASRQGAQNSPLHF; v_gene: TRBV6-5; j_gene: TRBJ1-6; abundance: few
CDR3aa: CASSQERGPNQPQHF; v_gene: TRBV4-1; j_gene: TRBJ1-5; abundance: .